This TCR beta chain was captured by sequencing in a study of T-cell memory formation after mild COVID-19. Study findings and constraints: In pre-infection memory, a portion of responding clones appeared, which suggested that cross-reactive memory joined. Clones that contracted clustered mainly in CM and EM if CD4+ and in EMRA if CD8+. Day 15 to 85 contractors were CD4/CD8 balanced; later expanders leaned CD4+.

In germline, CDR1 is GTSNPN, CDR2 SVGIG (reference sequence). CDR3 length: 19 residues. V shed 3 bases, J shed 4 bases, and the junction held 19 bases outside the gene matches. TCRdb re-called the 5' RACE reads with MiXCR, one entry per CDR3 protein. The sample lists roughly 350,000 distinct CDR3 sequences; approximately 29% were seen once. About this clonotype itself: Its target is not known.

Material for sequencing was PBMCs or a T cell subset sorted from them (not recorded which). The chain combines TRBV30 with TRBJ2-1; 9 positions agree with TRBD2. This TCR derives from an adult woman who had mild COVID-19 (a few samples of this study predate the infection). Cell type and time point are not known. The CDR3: CAWRLPRTAGGPGYNEQFF. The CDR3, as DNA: TGTGCCTGGAGACTTCCACGGACCGCGGGAGGGCCTGGTTACAATGAGCAGTTCTTC.